One T cell receptor (beta chain) is described in this entry. The antigen is undetermined. The sample originates from a study of CD8 T cells in ankylosing spondylitis. 5'-RACE, quantitative and with molecular barcodes, yielded the TCR beta libraries. TCRdb re-derived calls from the 5' RACE reads in MiXCR, one entry per CDR3 protein. In the table there are around 25,000 distinct CDR3 sequences, 13% of which are singletons. The study, taken as a whole, reports: Within ankylosing spondylitis blood, a TCR beta motif made up of eight or nine highly homologous variants appeared to be characteristic. Matched ankylosing spondylitis synovial fluid reportedly contained a significantly enriched population of disease-linked clones.

The sample consisted of blood. This clonotype originated in a male donor with ankylosing spondylitis or in good health (not recorded which).

The CDR3 is CSVERENTGELFF. In DNA, the CDR3 is TGCAGCGTAGAGCGGGAGAACACCGGGGAGCTGTTTTTT. The J gene is TRBJ2-2, the V gene TRBV29-1, with 7 bases fitting TRBD2. The germline V gene has CDR1 SQVTM and CDR2 ANQGSEA. This CDR3 comprises 13 residues. With V trimmed by 6 bases and J by 1 base, 2 bases remained unmatched.